The next 27 T cell receptor beta chains were all read from a single sample in a study of blood T cell repertoires in COVID-19. Assay used: immunoSEQ multiplex PCR; TCRdb lists only in-frame clones, some missing. The sample lists about 110,000 clones, around 81% occurring once. Sequenced sample: peripheral blood. The receptor source for this set is a man older than 75 with acute or convalescent COVID-19.

The chain carries TRBV30 and TRBJ1-6, with D unclear. This CDR3 is built from 14 residues. From germline, CDR1 is GTSNPN and CDR2 SVGIG (reference sequence). Trimming pared 5 bases from V and 9 bases from J, leaving 17 bases between. The CDR3 here is CAWVRRERSSPLHF. In DNA, the CDR3 is TGTGCCTGGGTCCGTAGGGAGAGGAGTTCACCCCTCCACTTT.

This chain uses TRBV5-4 with TRBJ2-7; 9 bases are shared with TRBD1. J gave up 2 bases and V 4 bases, and 16 bases lay outside the gene matches. The CDR3 has 18 residues. Germline CDR1 is SGHNT and CDR2 is YYREEE (reference sequence). The CDR3: CASSAAGTGSQFPYEQYF. CDR3 sequence (DNA): TGTGCCAGCAGCGCAGCCGGGACAGGGTCACAATTTCCCTACGAGCAGTACTTC.

CDR3 region: CASSYSSFATNEKLFF. CDR3 coding DNA: TGTGCCAGCAGTTACTCTAGCTTTGCAACTAATGAAAAACTGTTTTTT. The chain combines TRBV6-2 or TRBV6-3 with TRBJ1-4, with D unresolved. V dropped 0 bases and J dropped 0 bases, with 8 bases sitting between them. The CDR3 has 16 residues. Germline V gene lookup returns CDR1 MNHEY and CDR2 SVGEGT.

The rearrangement joins TRBV29-1 to TRBJ1-1; D is perhaps TRBD1 (5 bases). Trimming stripped 6 bases from V and 0 bases from J, with 11 bases between. The germline gives CDR1 SQVTM, CDR2 ANQGSEA. The CDR3 runs 13 residues. As DNA, the CDR3 is TGCAGCGTGATCAGGGCAATGAACACTGAAGCTTTCTTT. Its protein is CSVIRAMNTEAFF.

V gene TRBV28 combines with J gene TRBJ1-1; 7 bases agree with TRBD1. V lost 2 bases and J lost 8; bases outside the gene matches: 5. From germline, CDR1 is MDHEN and CDR2 SYDVKM. The CDR3 runs to 13 residues. The CDR3 bases are TGTGCCAGCAGTTTAAATCTACAGGGGGAAGCTTTCTTT. It translates to CASSLNLQGEAFF.

The chain is built from TRBV9 and TRBJ2-5; 8 nucleotides align to TRBD2. CDR3 length: 17 residues. The germline CDR1 and CDR2 sequences are SGDLS and YYNGEE. J gave up 5 bases and V 0 bases, and 12 bases lay outside the gene matches. CDR3 amino acids: CASSVDGGVIGWETQYF. The CDR3 nucleotides are TGTGCCAGCAGCGTAGACGGGGGGGTGATCGGATGGGAGACCCAGTACTTC.

The sample holds one count of this clone. This rearrangement joins TRBV5-4 to TRBJ1-6; TRBD1 might be the D (6 bases). The length of the CDR3 is 14 residues. CDR1 SGHNT and CDR2 YYREEE come from the germline V gene (reference sequence). V lost 0 bases to trimming and J lost 10 bases, with 11 bases between them. The CDR3 sequence is CASSLEQGRSPLHF. The CDR3 DNA sequence: TGTGCCAGCAGCTTGGAACAGGGTCGGTCACCCCTCCACTTT.

This sequence joins TRBV6-5 and TRBJ2-7; 8 nucleotides match TRBD2. Germline loops: CDR1 MNHEY, CDR2 SVGAGI. The CDR3 has 15 residues. J lost 5 bases, V lost 4 bases, and 10 bases had no gene match. CDR3 residues: CASSFISGTGHEQYF. The CDR3 nucleotides read TGTGCCAGCAGTTTTATTAGCGGGACGGGCCACGAGCAGTACTTC.

The chain uses TRBV6-2 or TRBV6-3 and TRBJ2-5, with 10 bases that match TRBD2. The CDR3 sequence is 19 residues long. V shed 0 bases, J shed 1 base, and the junction held 11 bases outside the gene matches. The germline gives CDR1 MNHEY, CDR2 SVGEGT. This CDR3 is CASSYSMSPAGGIQETQYF. CDR3 bases: TGTGCCAGCAGTTACTCGATGTCCCCAGCGGGAGGGATCCAAGAGACCCAGTACTTC.

The CDR3 nucleotides are TGCGCCAGCAGGCAGGGGTCCAGCACAGATACGCAGTATTTT. Amino acid sequence: CASRQGSSTDTQYF. The V call is TRBV5-1, the J call TRBJ2-3, with D perhaps TRBD1 (6 bases). CDR3 length: 14 residues. In germline, CDR1 is SGHRS, CDR2 YFSETQ. V was trimmed by 5 bases and J by 0 bases, leaving 10 bases between them.

This clone occurred a few times. The rearrangement links TRBV18 to TRBJ2-7; D remains unclear. Germline V lookup: CDR1 KGHSH, CDR2 LQKENI. The CDR3 is 13 amino acids. Trimming pared 4 bases from V and 0 bases from J, leaving 7 bases between. CDR3 residues: CASSLADSYEQYF. The CDR3 DNA is TGTGCCAGCTCACTTGCGGACTCCTACGAGCAGTACTTC.

The chain recombines TRBV5-1 with TRBJ1-1; D is possibly TRBD1 (5 bases). Between the trimmed V and J ends, which lost 6 bases and 5 bases, there was a span of 8 bases. CDR1 SGHRS and CDR2 YFSETQ come from the germline V gene. CDR3 length equals 11 residues. This CDR3 is CASKTETEAFF. CDR3 in DNA: TGCGCCAGCAAGACAGAGACTGAAGCTTTCTTT.

The CDR3 nucleotides read TGTGCCAGCAGTACCTCCGACGGGGTTAGACCCCAGCATTTT. Residues: CASSTSDGVRPQHF. This chain uses TRBV2 with TRBJ1-5; D is undetermined. Germline V gene sequence: CDR1 SNHLY, CDR2 FYNNEI. V lost 5 bases and J 10 bases, leaving 18 bases between the germline ends. The CDR3 contains 14 residues.

The chain links TRBV6-5 to TRBJ1-1; 7 positions agree with TRBD1. Trimming took 2 bases from V and 0 from J; bases not matched to a gene: 6. CDR3 length: 16 residues. Germline-derived CDR1 and CDR2 are MNHEY and SVGAGI. DNA for the CDR3: TGTGCCAGCAGTTACGGACAGGCCCTTTTGAACACTGAAGCTTTCTTT. Translation: CASSYGQALLNTEAFF.

This chain connects TRBV14 to TRBJ2-3; 13 positions agree with TRBD2. V lost 3 bases and J lost 8; bases outside the gene matches: 5. The CDR3 sequence is 15 residues long. Germline loops: CDR1 SGHDN, CDR2 FVKESK. The CDR3 protein is CASSQGLAGRGTQYF. Written as DNA, the CDR3 is TGTGCCAGCAGCCAGGGACTAGCGGGAAGGGGTACGCAGTATTTT. Looking up the rest from reference TRBV14 and TRBJ2-3 gives the full variable domain: EAGVTQFPSHSVIEKGQTVTLRCDPISGHDNLYWYRRVMGKEIKFLLHFVKESKQDESGMPNNRFLAERTGGTYSTLKVQPAELEDSGVYFCASSQGLAGRGTQYFGPGTRLTVL.

The chain joins TRBV6-5 to TRBJ1-1; possibly TRBD1 for D (6 bases). Between the trimmed V and J ends, which lost 6 bases and 0 bases, there was a span of 11 bases. The CDR3 is made up of 14 amino acids. Germline loops: CDR1 MNHEY, CDR2 SVGAGI. CDR3 sequence (DNA): TGTGCCAGCAGCCGACAGGTACTGAACACTGAAGCTTTCTTT. It is translated as CASSRQVLNTEAFF.

The CDR3 protein is CASSLSQGYSNQPQHF. CDR3 nucleotide sequence: TGTGCCAGCAGTTTGTCACAGGGTTATAGCAATCAGCCCCAGCATTTT. V is TRBV28 and J is TRBJ1-5; D possibly corresponds to TRBD1 (6 bases). CDR1 and CDR2 (germline): MDHEN, SYDVKM. The germline V and J ends were trimmed by 3 bases and 0 bases, with 12 bases remaining between them. The CDR3 runs to 16 residues.

CDR3 DNA: TGTGCCAGTAGCCCTACAGGGATCCCCTACGAGCAGTACTTC. This codes for CASSPTGIPYEQYF. This chain links TRBV19 with TRBJ2-7; D possibly corresponds to TRBD1 (6 bases). Between the trimmed V and J ends, which lost 6 bases and 2 bases, there was a span of 14 bases. This CDR3 region has 14 residues. Per the germline V gene, CDR1 is LNHDA and CDR2 is SQIVND (reference sequence).

The genes are TRBV7-2 and TRBJ2-2, with 7 bases identical to TRBD1. The CDR3 is made up of 15 amino acids. Germline loops: CDR1 SGHTA, CDR2 FQGNSA. J lost 5 bases, V lost 7 bases, and 10 bases had no gene match. CDR3 sequence: CASTERGLGTGELFF. The CDR3 coding sequence is TGTGCCAGCACCGAGAGGGGGCTGGGAACCGGGGAGCTGTTTTTT. Full variable domain (rest looked up from reference TRBV7-2 and TRBJ2-2): GAGVSQSPSNKVTEKGKDVELRCDPISGHTALYWYRQSLGQGLEFLIYFQGNSAPDKSGLPSDRFSAERTGGSVSTLTIQRTQQEDSAVYLCASTERGLGTGELFFGEGSRLTVL.

J is TRBJ2-5 and V is TRBV6-5, with D unresolved. With 7 bases removed from V and 4 bases from J, the gap between germline ends came to 13 bases. This CDR3 has 13 amino acids. From germline, CDR1 is MNHEY and CDR2 SVGAGI. The CDR3, as DNA: TGTGCCAGCACCGGGTCTTATGTAGAGACCCAGTACTTC. It encodes CASTGSYVETQYF.

V usage is TRBV7-2 and J usage is TRBJ1-6; 8 nucleotides align to TRBD1. Trimming at V came to 1 base and at J to 8 bases, leaving 7 bases not matched to a gene. The CDR3 totals 16 residues. Germline CDR1 SGHTA, CDR2 FQGNSA. The chain's CDR3 is CASSLGGQVVDSPLHF. CDR3 DNA sequence: TGTGCCAGCAGCTTAGGGGGACAGGTGGTCGATTCACCCCTCCACTTT.

The chain links TRBV7-3 to TRBJ2-6; 8 bases line up with TRBD1. CDR1 SGHTA and CDR2 FQGTGA come from the germline V gene. The CDR3 has 17 residues. The V and J ends lost 5 bases and 0 bases, in that order; junction bases with no gene match: 6. This chain's CDR3 is CASSLGQVDSGANVLTF. The CDR3 nucleotides are TGTGCCAGCAGCCTGGGACAGGTCGACTCTGGGGCCAACGTCCTGACTTTC.

This clone appeared a few times. This chain joins TRBV9 and TRBJ1-1, with 7 bases that match TRBD1. The CDR3 covers 13 residues. J gave up 3 bases and V 4 bases, and 3 bases lay outside the gene matches. CDR1 SGDLS and CDR2 YYNGEE come from the germline V gene. The CDR3 here is CASSFTGDTEAFF. The CDR3 region has the DNA TGTGCCAGCAGCTTCACAGGGGACACTGAAGCTTTCTTT. Together with reference TRBV9 and TRBJ1-1, the CDR3 gives the full variable domain: DSGVTQTPKHLITATGQRVTLRCSPRSGDLSVYWYQQSLDQGLQFLIQYYNGEERAKGNILERFSAQQFPDLHSELNLSSLELGDSALYFCASSFTGDTEAFFGQGTRLTVV.

This clone is a singleton in its sample. The gene calls are TRBV28 and TRBJ2-1; no clear D gene. Trimming removed 5 bases at V and 0 bases at J, with 14 bases between. Germline V gene sequence: CDR1 MDHEN, CDR2 SYDVKM. The CDR3 loop spans 16 amino acids. This chain's CDR3 is CASSRLTPSSYNEQFF. The CDR3 nucleotides read TGTGCCAGCAGTAGATTAACACCTAGCTCCTACAATGAGCAGTTCTTC. Using reference TRBV28 and TRBJ2-1 for the parts outside the CDR3, the full variable domain is DVKVTQSSRYLVKRTGEKVFLECVQDMDHENMFWYRQDPGLGLRLIYFSYDVKMKEKGDIPEGYSVSREKKERFSLILESASTNQTSMYLCASSRLTPSSYNEQFFGPGTRLTVL.

V and J are TRBV7-2 and TRBJ2-6; TRBD2 matches 8 bases. Germline V gene sequence: CDR1 SGHTA, CDR2 FQGNSA. This CDR3 contains 15 residues. V gave up 5 bases and J gave up 1 base; unmatched junction bases: 1. The CDR3 region has the DNA TGTGCCAGCAGCCCGGGGGGGTCTGGGGCCAACGTCCTGACTTTC. It translates to CASSPGGSGANVLTF. Full variable domain (remainder filled in from reference TRBV7-2 and TRBJ2-6): GAGVSQSPSNKVTEKGKDVELRCDPISGHTALYWYRQSLGQGLEFLIYFQGNSAPDKSGLPSDRFSAERTGGSVSTLTIQRTQQEDSAVYLCASSPGGSGANVLTFGAGSRLTVL.

The genes are TRBV27 and TRBJ2-1; maybe TRBD2 (6 bases). This CDR3 is 13 amino acids long. Germline V gives CDR1 MNHEY, CDR2 SMNVEV (reference sequence). V was pared by 4 bases and J by 5 bases, with 9 bases between. CDR3 in amino acids: CASSSGVNNEQFF. Here the CDR3 DNA reads TGTGCCAGCAGTTCGGGAGTCAACAATGAGCAGTTCTTC.

The chain has TRBV29-1 and TRBJ1-2; a weak D match, TRBD1 (5 bases). CDR1 and CDR2 (germline): SQVTM, ANQGSEA. V dropped 5 bases and J dropped 2 bases, with 12 bases sitting between them. This CDR3 has 13 residues. The CDR3, as DNA: TGCAGCGTTTTAGGAAGACAGAACTATGGCTACACCTTC. Its translation: CSVLGRQNYGYTF.